Listed below are T cell receptor beta chains from one sample, sequenced in a study of blood T cell repertoires in COVID-19. Produced via immunoSEQ multiplex PCR; TCRdb's table is partial and in-frame only. Here the sample spans around 64,000 clones, 91% being singletons. The sequenced sample was peripheral blood. These receptors all come from a human donor in a cohort sampled during active COVID-19. The CDR3 runs from the conserved cysteine through the conserved F or W. Each record gives: D gene, clone size, J gene, V gene, CDR3 protein, CDR3 DNA. The D gene is left open where the match is weak. Clone size, where shown, is once, few, many, or a class for clones that have expanded.

d_call: TRBD2
clone_size: NA
j_call: TRBJ2-5
v_call: TRBV7-9
cdr3_aa: CASSPGTSGEVMETQYF
cdr3_nt: TGTGCCAGCAGCCCGGGGACTAGCGGGGAGGTCATGGAGACCCAGTACTTC

d_call: NA
clone_size: once
j_call: TRBJ2-1
v_call: TRBV7-3
cdr3_aa: CASSKQSYNEQFF
cdr3_nt: TGTGCCAGTTCCAAACAGTCCTACAATGAGCAGTTCTTC

d_call: TRBD1
clone_size: NA
j_call: TRBJ2-5
v_call: TRBV20-1
cdr3_aa: CTGTDQETQYF
cdr3_nt: TGCACAGGGACAGACCAAGAGACCCAGTACTTC

d_call: NA
clone_size: NA
j_call: TRBJ2-7
v_call: TRBV7-8
cdr3_aa: CASSPRSGEQYF
cdr3_nt: TGTGCCAGCAGCCCCCGCAGTGGCGAGCAGTACTTC

d_call: NA
clone_size: NA
j_call: TRBJ1-2
v_call: TRBV6-1
cdr3_aa: CASSEVGGGGYTF
cdr3_nt: TGTGCCAGCAGTGAAGTAGGGGGGGGTGGCTACACCTTC

d_call: TRBD1
clone_size: few
j_call: TRBJ2-1
v_call: TRBV7-9
cdr3_aa: CASSFGDRDSDNEQFF
cdr3_nt: TGTGCCAGCAGCTTCGGGGACAGGGACTCTGACAATGAGCAGTTCTTC

d_call: NA
clone_size: NA
j_call: TRBJ1-1
v_call: TRBV5-1
cdr3_aa: CASSLEATLNTEAFF
cdr3_nt: TGCGCCAGCAGCTTGGAAGCGACTTTGAACACTGAAGCTTTCTTT

d_call: TRBD1
clone_size: NA
j_call: TRBJ2-7
v_call: TRBV5-6
cdr3_aa: CASSLPGQSYEQYF
cdr3_nt: TGTGCCAGCAGCTTACCGGGACAGAGCTACGAGCAGTACTTC

d_call: TRBD2
clone_size: NA
j_call: TRBJ2-3
v_call: TRBV28
cdr3_aa: CASSLWGLAGVTDTQYF
cdr3_nt: TGTGCCAGCAGTTTATGGGGACTAGCGGGCGTCACAGATACGCAGTATTTT

d_call: TRBD1
clone_size: NA
j_call: TRBJ2-7
v_call: TRBV5-1
cdr3_aa: CASSLSTGTYEQYF
cdr3_nt: TGCGCCAGCAGCTTGTCGACAGGGACCTACGAGCAGTACTTC

d_call: TRBD2
clone_size: NA
j_call: TRBJ2-3
v_call: TRBV18
cdr3_aa: CASSLLAGQDTQYF
cdr3_nt: TGTGCCAGCTCCCTACTAGCGGGACAAGATACGCAGTATTTT

d_call: NA
clone_size: NA
j_call: TRBJ2-7
v_call: TRBV18
cdr3_aa: CASSPPGGLYEQYF
cdr3_nt: TGTGCCAGCTCACCACCGGGCGGACTCTACGAGCAGTACTTC

d_call: NA
clone_size: NA
j_call: TRBJ1-2
v_call: TRBV28
cdr3_aa: CASSGNGYTF
cdr3_nt: TGTGCCAGCAGCGGGAATGGCTACACCTTC

d_call: NA
clone_size: NA
j_call: TRBJ2-1
v_call: TRBV5-8
cdr3_aa: CASSFKAPGLDNEQFF
cdr3_nt: TGTGCCAGCAGTTTTAAGGCCCCGGGACTCGACAATGAGCAGTTCTTC

d_call: TRBD2
clone_size: NA
j_call: TRBJ2-7
v_call: TRBV28
cdr3_aa: CASSSSGSRVGEQYF
cdr3_nt: TGTGCCAGCAGTTCTAGCGGGAGTAGGGTGGGCGAGCAGTACTTC

d_call: TRBD1
clone_size: NA
j_call: TRBJ1-2
v_call: TRBV5-3
cdr3_aa: CARSLRFSGTGLPSNYGYTF
cdr3_nt: TGTGCCAGAAGCTTACGATTTTCTGGGACAGGCCTACCTTCTAACTATGGCTACACCTTC

d_call: NA
clone_size: NA
j_call: TRBJ2-7
v_call: TRBV28
cdr3_aa: CASSLPIGADYEQYF
cdr3_nt: TGTGCCAGCAGTTTGCCTATTGGGGCAGACTACGAGCAGTACTTC

d_call: TRBD1
clone_size: NA
j_call: TRBJ2-7
v_call: TRBV29-1
cdr3_aa: CSVEGGTGFYEQYF
cdr3_nt: TGCAGCGTTGAAGGGGGGACAGGCTTCTACGAGCAGTACTTC

d_call: NA
clone_size: NA
j_call: TRBJ1-3
v_call: TRBV7-6
cdr3_aa: CASSSPQADSGNTIYF
cdr3_nt: TGTGCCAGCAGCTCGCCACAGGCCGACTCTGGAAACACCATATATTTT

d_call: TRBD1
clone_size: NA
j_call: TRBJ1-6
v_call: TRBV29-1
cdr3_aa: CSDPVTGRDSPLHF
cdr3_nt: TGCAGCGACCCAGTGACAGGGCGGGATTCACCCCTCCACTTT

d_call: NA
clone_size: NA
j_call: TRBJ1-1
v_call: TRBV11-2
cdr3_aa: CASSLAPGWAGEAFF
cdr3_nt: TGTGCCAGCAGCTTAGCACCGGGGTGGGCGGGCGAAGCTTTCTTT

d_call: NA
clone_size: NA
j_call: TRBJ2-1
v_call: TRBV3-1/TRBV3-2
cdr3_aa: CASSQTWGADNEQFF
cdr3_nt: TGTGCCAGCAGCCAAACATGGGGCGCGGACAATGAGCAGTTCTTC

d_call: TRBD1
clone_size: few
j_call: TRBJ2-7
v_call: TRBV19
cdr3_aa: CATQGAYEQYF
cdr3_nt: TGTGCCACGCAGGGGGCCTACGAGCAGTACTTC

d_call: TRBD1
clone_size: NA
j_call: TRBJ1-5
v_call: TRBV5-4
cdr3_aa: CASSRTGSNQPQHF
cdr3_nt: TGTGCCAGCAGCAGGACAGGGTCCAATCAGCCCCAGCATTTT

d_call: TRBD2
clone_size: NA
j_call: TRBJ2-7
v_call: TRBV2
cdr3_aa: CASRSTAGAEQYF
cdr3_nt: TGTGCCAGCCGAAGTACAGCGGGAGCCGAGCAGTACTTC

d_call: NA
clone_size: NA
j_call: TRBJ2-1
v_call: TRBV5-1
cdr3_aa: CASSSLRDNEQFF
cdr3_nt: TGCGCCAGCAGCTCCTTGCGGGACAATGAGCAGTTCTTC

d_call: NA
clone_size: NA
j_call: TRBJ2-5
v_call: TRBV28
cdr3_aa: CASKRGAETQYF
cdr3_nt: TGTGCCAGCAAAAGGGGCGCGGAGACCCAGTACTTC

d_call: NA
clone_size: NA
j_call: TRBJ1-4
v_call: TRBV2
cdr3_aa: CASSGDFNEKLFF
cdr3_nt: TGTGCCAGCAGTGGGGACTTTAATGAAAAACTGTTTTTT